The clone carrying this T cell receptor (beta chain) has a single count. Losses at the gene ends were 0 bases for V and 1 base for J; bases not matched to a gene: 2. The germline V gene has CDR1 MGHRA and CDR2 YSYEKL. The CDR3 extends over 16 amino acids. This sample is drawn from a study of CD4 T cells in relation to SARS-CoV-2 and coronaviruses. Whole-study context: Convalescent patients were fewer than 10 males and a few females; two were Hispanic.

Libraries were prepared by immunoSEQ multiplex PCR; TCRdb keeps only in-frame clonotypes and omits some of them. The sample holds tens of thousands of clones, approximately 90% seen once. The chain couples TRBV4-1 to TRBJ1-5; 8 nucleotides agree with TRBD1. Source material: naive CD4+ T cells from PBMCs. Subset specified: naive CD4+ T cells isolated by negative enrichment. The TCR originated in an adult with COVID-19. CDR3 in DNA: TGCGCCAGCAGCCAAGAAGGACAGGGCAGCAATCAGCCCCAGCATTTT. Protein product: CASSQEGQGSNQPQHF.